The entry below describes one TCR beta chain. The specificity of this receptor is unknown. No base qualities exist here, and no much larger clone lies one base off it. The data are from a study of OX40 agonist ivuxolimab in advanced cancers. Broadly, across the study: Ivuxolimab, which targeted the costimulatory receptor OX40 (CD134), was an agonistic, fully human IgG2 monoclonal antibody. Intravenous ivuxolimab was administered to patients every 2 weeks at six dose levels: 0.01, 0.1, 0.3, 1.5, 3 and 10 mg/kg. Of the roughly 54 patients in dose escalation, around 20 had hepatocellular carcinoma, about 15 had melanoma, 9 had renal cell carcinoma and 9 had head and neck cancer. In the dose-escalation cohort, more than 75% of patients were male, and the mean age was around 60 years, with a range of roughly 23 to 85. Patients were allowed to have had prior anti-PD-1, anti-PD-L1 or anti-CTLA-4 therapy, and about 40% of the dose-escalation patients had been treated with checkpoint inhibitors. Partial responses were achieved by three dose-escalation patients, of whom one had hepatocellular carcinoma and two had cutaneous melanoma. Peripheral TCRbeta sequencing was intended to test whether TCR sequence diversity was altered and clonal T-cell expansion was caused by ivuxolimab. The paper describes the monotherapy dose-escalation part (N of about 54 patients) of the phase I trial of ivuxolimab.

Genomic DNA was isolated from the sorted cells so that the TCRbeta CDR3 region could be sequenced. The immunoSEQ Assay was used for sequencing of TCRbeta CDR3 regions. The table was pulled from immuneACCESS by TCRdb, which kept in-frame rearrangements only. Such tables lose some clones; where checked, under half of the loss comes from unresolved V genes, and the rest has no known cause. The sample table lists about 27,000 clones, about 85% of them with a count of one. The top ten clones comprise about half of the sample. The V end loses 7 bases and the J end loses 4 bases, and a stretch of 10 bases separates them. Taken from cysteine to phenylalanine, the CDR3 has 12 residues. Kept here is only the CDR3 DNA, which spans 36 bases and is read in frame from base 1. CDR1 and CDR2 were assigned from the germline V gene (reference sequence) as GTSNPN and SVGIG. Study-level results and caveats: Clonal expansion of both CD4+ and CD8+ blood T cells was observed from baseline to week 6 at doses 0.1 to 3.0 mg/kg. Low levels of normalized T-cell clonal expansion were also shown by some nonresponding patients. Antigen specificity was not determined for the clonally expanded peripheral T cells. In partial responders in the 0.1-3.0 mg/kg groups, normalized peripheral clonal expansion was found to be among the lowest, especially among CD8+ T cells. On average, CD8+ T cells showed more expanded clones than CD4+ T cells after ivuxolimab.

Patients with a history of autoimmune disease or receiving systemic immunosuppression were excluded from the trial. Peripheral blood for TCR sequencing was collected from all dose cohorts at baseline, on cycle 4 day 1, and on cycle 7 day 1. The samples were drawn from a first-in-human, open-label, multicenter phase I dose-escalation trial of ivuxolimab. The trial enrolled adults with locally advanced or metastatic head and neck squamous cell, hepatocellular, melanoma or renal cell carcinoma. Before TCR sequencing, CD4+ T cells and CD8+ T cells were sorted from peripheral blood as separate populations.

The receptor's source is an adult with an advanced solid tumor such as melanoma, head and neck, liver or kidney cancer. The specimen comprised CD4+ or CD8+ T cells sorted from blood, sampled in a trial of the OX40 agonist ivuxolimab. The rearrangement combines TRBV30 with TRBJ2-2; TRBD2 is possibly the D segment (6 matching bases). The nucleotide sequence reads TGTGCCTTCACGGGGGTCACCGGGGAGCTGTTTTTT. Protein translation: CAFTGVTGELFF. Outside the CDR3, residues come from the reference TRBV30 and TRBJ2-2 proteins, so the full variable domain is: SQTIHQWPATLVQPVGSPLSLECTVEGTSNPNLYWYRQAAGRGLQLLFYSVGIGQISSEVPQNLSASRPQDRQFILSSKKLLLSDSGFYLCAFTGVTGELFFGEGSRLTVL.